This passage covers 18 T cell receptor beta chains from one sample sequenced in a study of shared clonotypes between healthy human individuals. Assay used: immunoSEQ multiplex PCR; TCRdb lists only in-frame clones, some missing. The repertoire holds more than 1,200,000 clones, with about 98.5% as singletons. Sequencing was done on a sample of naive CD4+ T cells sorted from blood. The subset: CD45RA+ positively selected. All receptors derive from a man under 40 in good health.

Notes on this clone: The same CDR3 arises from other DNA sequences in this sample as well. The chain recombines TRBV20-1 with TRBJ2-5; D is unclear. CDR3 length: 10 amino acids. CDR1 is DFQATT and CDR2 is SNEGSKA in the germline V gene (reference sequence). Trimming took off 3 bases at V and 5 bases at J, with 4 bases between the two ends. The CDR3 DNA reads as TGCAGTGCTAGCTTCGAGACCCAGTACTTC. The encoded protein is CSASFETQYF.

The chain is built from TRBV7-6 and TRBJ1-1, with a weak D call TRBD1 (5 bases). Trimming stripped 1 base from V and 5 bases from J, with 20 bases between. Looked up from germline, CDR1 is SGHVS and CDR2 is FNYEAQ. The CDR3 is made up of 17 amino acids. Written as DNA, the CDR3 is TGTGCCAGCAGCTTAGTCCAGCAGGGTCTCTTGGGGACTGAAGCTTTCTTT. This gives the protein CASSLVQQGLLGTEAFF.

The chain joins TRBV5-1 to TRBJ2-1; 7 nucleotides align to TRBD2. Germline V gives CDR1 SGHRS, CDR2 YFSETQ. CDR3 size: 20 residues. V was clipped by 0 bases and J by 0 bases; unmatched bases: 15. The CDR3 protein is CASSLVSGLGEISSYNEQFF. In nucleotides, the CDR3 is TGCGCCAGCAGCTTGGTGTCAGGACTAGGGGAGATTAGCTCCTACAATGAGCAGTTCTTC. Full variable domain (remainder filled in from reference TRBV5-1 and TRBJ2-1): KAGVTQTPRYLIKTRGQQVTLSCSPISGHRSVSWYQQTPGQGLQFLFEYFSETQRNKGNFPGRFSGRQFSNSRSEMNVSTLELGDSALYLCASSLVSGLGEISSYNEQFFGPGTRLTVL.

The chain links TRBV5-6 to TRBJ2-7, with TRBD2 identical over 7 bases. There are 16 residues in the CDR3. The germline V gene encodes CDR1 SGHDT and CDR2 YYEEEE. The V segment lost 2 bases and the J segment 2 bases; nucleotides outside the gene matches: 10. The CDR3, as DNA: TGTGCCAGCAGCTTTCGGGTACTAGCGCCCACCTACGAGCAGTACTTC. It encodes CASSFRVLAPTYEQYF.

This clone was counted between two and nine times. V gene TRBV16 combines with J gene TRBJ1-3; D gene unclear. Germline loops: CDR1 KGHSY, CDR2 FQNENV. The CDR3 covers 14 residues. V was shortened by 6 bases and J by 2 bases, with 11 bases between the two germline ends. CDR3 in amino acids: CASSDIRAGNTIYF. The CDR3, as DNA: TGTGCCAGCAGTGACATTAGAGCTGGAAACACCATATATTTT.

The rearrangement uses TRBV7-9 and TRBJ2-5, with 10 bases fitting TRBD1. There are 15 residues in the CDR3. V was clipped by 4 bases and J by 5 bases; unmatched bases: 7. The germline gives CDR1 SEHNR, CDR2 FQNEAQ (reference sequence). CDR3 sequence: CASSSGDRGYETQYF. CDR3 in DNA: TGTGCCAGCAGCTCAGGGGACAGGGGTTATGAGACCCAGTACTTC.

The chain links TRBV5-1 to TRBJ2-3; 9 bases are shared with TRBD2. Germline CDR1 and CDR2: SGHRS and YFSETQ. The CDR3 runs to 14 residues. The CDR3 sequence: CATTREGLTDTQYF. In nucleotides, the CDR3 is TGCGCTACGACGCGGGAGGGCCTCACAGATACGCAGTATTTT. The whole variable domain, remainder taken from reference TRBV5-1 and TRBJ2-3, is KAGVTQTPRYLIKTRGQQVTLSCSPISGHRSVSWYQQTPGQGLQFLFEYFSETQRNKGNFPGRFSGRQFSNSRSEMNVSTLELGDSALYLCATTREGLTDTQYFGPGTRLTVL.

This chain joins TRBV11-3 and TRBJ2-2; 11 nucleotides agree with TRBD2. This CDR3 spans 17 amino acids. From germline, CDR1 is SGHNT and CDR2 YENEEA. Trimming removed 0 bases from V and 3 bases from J; junction bases left unmatched: 3. The CDR3 region has the DNA TGTGCCAGCAGCTTAGAACTAGCGGGAGCGTACACCGGGGAGCTGTTTTTT. It encodes CASSLELAGAYTGELFF.

The V call is TRBV10-3, the J call TRBJ1-1, with D possibly being TRBD1 (6 bases). CDR1 and CDR2 from the germline V gene are ENHRY and SYGVKD. This CDR3 is 18 amino acids long. The V end lost 2 bases, the J end lost 10 bases, and 29 bases lay between the germline ends. The CDR3 region has the DNA TGTGCCATCAGTGAGAGTTTAGGGCGAGAAGGGGGTTTGATCGGAGCTTTCTTT. This translates into CAISESLGREGGLIGAFF.

The chain recombines TRBV13 with TRBJ2-5; 10 positions agree with TRBD2. V gave up 1 base and J gave up 1 base; unmatched junction bases: 3. CDR1 is PRHDT, CDR2 FYEKMQ, per germline (reference sequence). This CDR3 has 16 amino acids. The CDR3 is CASSLDPSGGQETQYF. The DNA of the CDR3 is TGTGCCAGCAGCTTAGATCCTAGCGGGGGCCAAGAGACCCAGTACTTC.

The gene calls are TRBV7-7 and TRBJ2-7; the match to TRBD1 covers 8 bases. This CDR3 has 11 residues. V dropped 9 bases and J dropped 6; count of bases not matched to a gene: 4. Per germline, CDR1 SSHAT and CDR2 FNYEAQ (reference sequence). The CDR3 DNA follows: TGTGCCAGAAAACAGGGGGGCGAGCAGTACTTC. This codes for CARKQGGEQYF.

The chain joins TRBV2 to TRBJ2-7, with 9 bases that match TRBD1. The germline gives CDR1 SNHLY, CDR2 FYNNEI. This CDR3 region has 15 residues. Germline trimming cut 2 bases from V and 6 bases from J; bases unmatched to any gene: 8. The DNA of the CDR3 is TGTGCCAGCAGTGAATATGGGACAGGGTGGGGCGAGCAGTACTTC. Translation: CASSEYGTGWGEQYF.

The chain couples TRBV6-6 to TRBJ1-1; D is uncertain. Trimming took 4 bases from V and 3 from J, leaving 12 bases between them. The CDR3 is 14 amino acids. Germline loops: CDR1 MNHNY, CDR2 SVGAGI (reference sequence). The CDR3 here is CASSFTDMDTEAFF. CDR3 in DNA: TGTGCCAGCAGTTTTACCGACATGGACACTGAAGCTTTCTTT.

This chain connects TRBV28 to TRBJ2-3, with TRBD1 matching over 12 bases. Germline CDR1 is MDHEN and CDR2 is SYDVKM. The CDR3 loop spans 19 amino acids. The ends lost 7 bases at V and 1 base at J; junction bases unmatched: 15. The CDR3 region is CASINRFSGQGAGTDTQYF. Here the CDR3 DNA reads TGTGCCAGCATCAACCGGTTTTCGGGACAGGGGGCGGGCACAGATACGCAGTATTTT.

This chain uses TRBV6-1 with TRBJ2-1; 8 bases fit TRBD2. Germline lookup yields CDR1 MNHNS and CDR2 SASEGT. This CDR3 comprises 13 residues. The ends lost 8 bases at V and 3 bases at J; junction bases unmatched: 3. CDR3 in amino acids: CASAGLVYNEQFF. As DNA, the CDR3 is TGTGCCAGCGCGGGACTAGTCTACAATGAGCAGTTCTTC.

This chain uses TRBV11-1 with TRBJ2-7, with D unresolved. V dropped 6 bases and J dropped 7 bases, with 19 bases sitting between them. The CDR3 has 14 amino acids. Germline V gene sequence: CDR1 SGHAT, CDR2 FQDESV (reference sequence). CDR3 coding DNA: TGTGCCAGCAGTAACGCCCCCGGAGAATTTGAGCAGTACTTC. Protein product: CASSNAPGEFEQYF.

As DNA, the CDR3 is TGTGCCAATAACCGTTGCGGAGGGACAGAAGAGACCCAGTACTTC. As protein: CANNRCGGTEETQYF. The V gene is TRBV5-3, the J gene TRBJ2-5, with D perhaps TRBD1 (7 bases). Being an ORF, TRBV5-3 has a function that is uncertain. The CDR3 is 15 residues long. Trimming pared 9 bases from V and 3 bases from J, leaving 21 bases between.

The rearrangement uses TRBV18 and TRBJ2-1; 11 bases fit TRBD2. This CDR3 comprises 15 residues. The V gene's germline CDR1 is KGHSH and CDR2 LQKENI. With 5 bases clipped from V and 6 bases from J, the junction kept 6 bases outside the gene matches. CDR3 nucleotides: TGTGCCAGCTCAACACTAGCGGGGGAGGGCAATGAGCAGTTCTTC. This codes for CASSTLAGEGNEQFF.